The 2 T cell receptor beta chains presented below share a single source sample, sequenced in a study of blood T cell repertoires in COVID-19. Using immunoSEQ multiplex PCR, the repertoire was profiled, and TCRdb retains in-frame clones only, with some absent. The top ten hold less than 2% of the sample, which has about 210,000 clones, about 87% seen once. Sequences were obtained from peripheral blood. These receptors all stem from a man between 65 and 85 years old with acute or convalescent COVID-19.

CDR3 protein: CASSNGQPEQYF. In nucleotides, the CDR3 is TGTGCCAGCAGCAACGGACAGCCTGAGCAGTACTTC. The chain combines TRBV7-9 with TRBJ2-7; maybe TRBD1 (6 bases). From germline, CDR1 is SEHNR and CDR2 FQNEAQ (reference sequence). V was cut by 5 bases and J by 7 bases, with 12 bases left in between. The CDR3 contains 12 residues.

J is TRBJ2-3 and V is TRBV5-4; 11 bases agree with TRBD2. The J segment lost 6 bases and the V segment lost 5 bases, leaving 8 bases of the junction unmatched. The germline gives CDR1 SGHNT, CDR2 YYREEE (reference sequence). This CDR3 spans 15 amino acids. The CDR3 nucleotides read TGTGCCAGCAGGCAAGGGGCTAGCGGGAGGGATACGCAGTATTTT. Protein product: CASRQGASGRDTQYF. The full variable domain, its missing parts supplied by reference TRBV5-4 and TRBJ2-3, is ETGVTQSPTHLIKTRGQQVTLRCSSQSGHNTVSWYQQALGQGPQFIFQYYREEENGRGNFPPRFSGLQFPNYSSELNVNALELDDSALYLCASRQGASGRDTQYFGPGTRLTVL.